This T cell receptor beta chain was identified in a study of preoperative IRX-2 immunotherapy in early breast cancer (dated by TCRdb to between 2017 and 2020). What the treatment or condition label conveys for this sample: preoperative locoregional IRX-2 cytokine immunotherapy. The samples were obtained from a phase Ib study that tested preoperative, locoregional IRX-2 cytokine immunotherapy meant to prime immune responses. Donors were patients with early-stage breast cancer who received IRX-2 before surgery. Concerning this clone itself: Its recognized antigen is unknown. Nothing much larger sits one base from this clone, and base qualities are not available.

Library generation was performed with the immunoSEQ multiplex PCR assay. What TCRdb holds here is the immuneACCESS table cut down to in-frame rearrangements. Part of the clones is not present; checked against another copy, under half of the missing clones reflect an unresolved V gene, and the others are unexplained. This sample holds 25,000 to 30,000 clones; more than 80% were observed only once. The ten largest clones add up to 1% to 1.5% of the sample. Spanning cysteine to phenylalanine, the CDR3 consists of 12 amino acids. The DNA shown is the 36-base CDR3, in frame from base 1. In the germline V gene, CDR1 corresponds to MDHEN and CDR2 to SYDVKM.

The V and J segments used are TRBV28 and TRBJ1-1, with 10 bases matching TRBD1. This sample comprised lymph node tissue, obtained after IRX-2 immunotherapy. The clonotype was recovered from a human donor with breast cancer. The DNA reads as follows: TGTTTAGGGACAGGGGTGACTGGTGAAGCTTTCTTT. Its amino acids are CLGTGVTGEAFF.